This entry lists 32 T cell receptor beta chains sequenced from one sample in a study of response to subunit inactivated influenza vaccine (dated by TCRdb to 2016 to 2018). The library was made by RT-PCR. The instrument was an Illumina HiSeq 2500. The public reads were reanalyzed by TCRdb: fastp trimming at Q25, MiXCR alignment, in-frame beta chains only. Each record represents a unique CDR3 protein, reported with the most common genes and DNA among its rows. The sample data list roughly 760,000 distinct CDR3 sequences, and 21% of these were observed just once. Jointly, the top ten make up around 9.6% of the sample. The sample was PBMCs from blood, taken around 5 days after vaccination. The receptors were sampled from a man aged 45-60 years who received an inactivated influenza vaccine. Donor details come from another sample of the same person, matched by shared clones.

The chain uses TRBV5-1 and TRBJ2-1; D is possibly TRBD1 or TRBD2 (5 bases each). The length of the CDR3 is 16 residues. Germline CDR1 and CDR2: SGHRS and YFSETQ. V lost 3 bases and J 0 bases, leaving 13 bases between the germline ends. CDR3 DNA sequence: TGCGCCAGCAGCTCGTCGGGGCGGAACTCCTACAATGAGCAGTTCTTC. It specifies CASSSSGRNSYNEQFF.

This clonotype was observed a handful of times. The rearrangement uses TRBV6-2 or TRBV6-3 and TRBJ2-4, with TRBD2 matching 13 bases. Trimming took 0 bases from V and 1 from J; bases not matched to a gene: 6. From germline, CDR1 is MNHEY and CDR2 SVGEGT. CDR3 length: 19 amino acids. This CDR3 is CASSYSGLAGPLAKNIQYF. CDR3 sequence (DNA): TGTGCCAGCAGTTACTCGGGACTAGCGGGACCCTTGGCCAAAAACATTCAGTACTTC.

A few counts support this clonotype. V is TRBV5-6 and J is TRBJ2-7; 10 positions agree with TRBD1. V shed 2 bases, J shed 0 bases, and the junction held 5 bases outside the gene matches. CDR3 length: 16 residues. Germline V gene lookup returns CDR1 SGHDT and CDR2 YYEEEE. The CDR3 loop reads CASSFLGTGASYEQYF. The CDR3 DNA sequence: TGTGCCAGCAGCTTTCTGGGGACAGGGGCCTCCTACGAGCAGTACTTC.

The table lists this clonotype with a few counts. The V call is TRBV12-3 or TRBV12-4, the J call TRBJ1-5; no reliable D call. Trimming shortened V by 6 bases and J by 2 bases, and 5 bases separated the two germline ends. This CDR3 has 12 amino acids. The CDR3 region has the DNA TGTGCCAGCAGGGAGGGCAATCAGCCCCAGCATTTT. Protein product: CASREGNQPQHF.

This clonotype was observed many times. The V call is TRBV4-2, the J call TRBJ2-1; 8 nucleotides line up with TRBD2. The germline gives CDR1 LGHNA, CDR2 YNFKEQ. This CDR3 has 15 amino acids. Trimming took 3 bases from V and 9 from J; bases not matched to a gene: 10. The CDR3 DNA is TGTGCCAGCAGCCAGGGCCAGCGGGAGACTGGTGAGCAGTTCTTC. Protein: CASSQGQRETGEQFF.

This sequence joins TRBV20-1 and TRBJ2-7; TRBD1 aligns across 8 bases. The CDR3 is made up of 14 amino acids. CDR1 is DFQATT and CDR2 is SNEGSKA in the germline V gene (reference sequence). V shed 0 bases and J 3 bases; nucleotides not matched to a gene: 4. The DNA for the CDR3 is TGCAGTGCTAGAGATTACAGGGGGAGCTACGAGCAGTACTTC. This encodes CSARDYRGSYEQYF.

V is TRBV10-3 and J is TRBJ2-7, with a weak D call TRBD2 (7 bases). In germline, CDR1 is ENHRY, CDR2 SYGVKD. V was shortened by 0 bases and J by 2 bases, with 11 bases between the two germline ends. The CDR3 length is 15 residues. CDR3 in DNA: TGTGCCATCAGTGAGTCGGGGGAGGGGGCCTACGAGCAGTACTTC. It specifies CAISESGEGAYEQYF.

This clonotype was observed a few times. The V and J genes are TRBV7-3 and TRBJ1-6, with D perhaps TRBD1 (5 bases). CDR1 is SGHTA, CDR2 FQGTGA, per germline. V lost 6 bases, J lost 12 bases, and 12 bases lay in between. The CDR3 consists of 12 residues. CDR3 loop: CASRDSYIPLHF. The CDR3, as DNA: TGTGCCAGCAGAGACAGCTACATACCCCTCCACTTT.

The CDR3 here is CSLRGRSTDTQYF. CDR3 DNA sequence: TGCAGCCTTCGCGGACGGAGCACAGATACGCAGTATTTT. This chain links TRBV29-1 with TRBJ2-3, with no clear D. The V end lost 8 bases, the J end lost 0 bases, and 12 bases lay between the germline ends. The CDR3 is 13 amino acids. Germline V gene lookup returns CDR1 SQVTM and CDR2 ANQGSEA.

This sequence joins TRBV4-1 and TRBJ2-3; 7 bases align to TRBD1. After removal of 1 base from V and 5 bases from J, the junction contained 6 bases not matched to a gene. The CDR3 sequence is 15 residues long. Germline V CDR1 and CDR2: MGHRA, YSYEKL. DNA for the CDR3: TGCGCCAGCAGCCAAGGACAGGGTGAGGGAGATACGCAGTATTTT. Amino acids: CASSQGQGEGDTQYF.

This clonotype was counted between two and nine times. The gene calls are TRBV12-3 or TRBV12-4 and TRBJ2-1; possibly TRBD1 for D (5 bases). Trimming stripped 4 bases from V and 4 bases from J, with 14 bases between. This CDR3 is built from 15 residues. The CDR3 DNA reads as TGTGCCAGCAGTTCATTAGGGGCGCGGTACAATGAGCAGTTCTTC. Protein sequence: CASSSLGARYNEQFF.

This clonotype occurred a few times. This chain connects TRBV5-1 to TRBJ1-1, with D unresolved. Trimming shortened V by 2 bases and J by 5 bases, and 13 bases separated the two germline ends. The germline gives CDR1 SGHRS, CDR2 YFSETQ. This CDR3 has 14 residues. In nucleotides, the CDR3 is TGCGCCAGCAGCTTCGACCCGGCACGGACTGAAGCTTTCTTT. As protein: CASSFDPARTEAFF.

The table lists this clonotype with a few counts. The gene calls are TRBV9 and TRBJ2-7; 7 bases map to TRBD2. The V gene's germline CDR1 is SGDLS and CDR2 YYNGEE. The CDR3 extends over 15 amino acids. Trimming cost V 0 bases and J 3 bases; bases outside gene matches: 6. Here the CDR3 reads CASSVDGTTHYEQYF. The DNA of the CDR3 is TGTGCCAGCAGCGTAGACGGGACTACCCACTACGAGCAGTACTTC. Full variable domain (rest looked up from reference TRBV9 and TRBJ2-7): DSGVTQTPKHLITATGQRVTLRCSPRSGDLSVYWYQQSLDQGLQFLIQYYNGEERAKGNILERFSAQQFPDLHSELNLSSLELGDSALYFCASSVDGTTHYEQYFGPGTRLTVT.

This clonotype was counted only a few times. The gene calls are TRBV10-3 and TRBJ2-1; TRBD1 matches at 8 bases. This CDR3 is 14 amino acids long. CDR1 and CDR2 from the germline V gene are ENHRY and SYGVKD. The J segment lost 10 bases and the V segment lost 4 bases, leaving 9 bases of the junction unmatched. Here the CDR3 reads CAISGTGQVGEQFF. The DNA for the CDR3 is TGTGCCATCAGTGGGACGGGACAGGTCGGAGAGCAGTTCTTC.

The table lists this clonotype with a few counts. This rearrangement joins TRBV20-1 to TRBJ1-6; the match to TRBD1 covers 9 bases. V trimming: 0 bases; J trimming: 9 bases; junction bases outside the gene matches: 3. Germline V CDR1 and CDR2: DFQATT, SNEGSKA (reference sequence). The CDR3 sequence is 14 residues long. This CDR3 is CSAREGTGSSPLHF. CDR3 nucleotides: TGCAGTGCTAGAGAGGGGACAGGGTCTTCACCCCTCCACTTT.

This clonotype was recorded a few times. The rearrangement uses TRBV12-3 or TRBV12-4 and TRBJ2-7; a possible D gene is TRBD2 (6 bases). CDR3 length equals 13 residues. The ends were cut back, 8 bases at V and 4 bases at J, with 15 bases in the middle. The CDR3 region has the DNA TGTGCCAGCGGCGGGGCGGAAAAGTACGAGCAGTACTTC. Protein: CASGGAEKYEQYF.

This clonotype was counted between two and nine times. The chain has TRBV12-3 or TRBV12-4 and TRBJ2-3; D is perhaps TRBD1 or TRBD2 (5 bases each). This CDR3 spans 14 amino acids. Trimming shortened V by 6 bases and J by 2 bases, and 12 bases separated the two germline ends. The CDR3 DNA is TGTGCCAGCAGGCCGGGACCCCACACAGATACGCAGTATTTT. This encodes CASRPGPHTDTQYF.

This clonotype was recorded many times. V is TRBV11-2 and J is TRBJ2-7; the D gene is possibly TRBD2 (6 bases). The CDR3 sequence is 14 residues long. Per the germline V gene, CDR1 is SGHAT and CDR2 is FQNNGV. V dropped 0 bases and J dropped 1 base, with 7 bases sitting between them. The CDR3 nucleotides read TGTGCCAGCAGCTTAGAGGGAGGTTCCTACGAGCAGTACTTC. Translation: CASSLEGGSYEQYF.

This clonotype showed up many times. The chain is built from TRBV7-2 and TRBJ1-5; D uncertain. V lost 1 base to trimming and J lost 4 bases, with 2 bases between them. Germline CDR1 SGHTA, CDR2 FQGNSA. The CDR3 totals 12 residues. The CDR3 DNA reads TGTGCCAGCAGCTTAGATAATCAGCCCCAGCATTTT. As protein: CASSLDNQPQHF. Supplemented by reference TRBV7-2 and TRBJ1-5, the full variable domain reads GAGVSQSPSNKVTEKGKDVELRCDPISGHTALYWYRQSLGQGLEFLIYFQGNSAPDKSGLPSDRFSAERTGGSVSTLTIQRTQQEDSAVYLCASSLDNQPQHFGDGTRLSIL.

This chain links TRBV6-1 with TRBJ2-7, with 10 bases fitting TRBD2. Germline values: CDR1 MNHNS, CDR2 SASEGT. V lost 7 bases, J lost 3 bases, and 9 bases stayed unmatched. The CDR3 has 15 amino acids. The CDR3 here is CASTTGLAGVYEQYF. The CDR3 coding sequence is TGTGCCAGCACCACAGGGCTAGCGGGGGTCTACGAGCAGTACTTC.

This clonotype was observed a handful of times. This chain uses TRBV20-1 with TRBJ1-5; TRBD1 matches 7 bases. Germline V CDR1 and CDR2: DFQATT, SNEGSKA (reference sequence). V dropped 0 bases and J dropped 3; count of bases not matched to a gene: 5. This CDR3 has 15 amino acids. The CDR3 region has the DNA TGCAGTGCTAGAGATCCGGACAGGATCAATCAGCCCCAGCATTTT. This encodes CSARDPDRINQPQHF.

This clonotype was counted only a few times. V is TRBV20-1 and J is TRBJ2-3; 12 bases are a match to TRBD1. The germline gives CDR1 DFQATT, CDR2 SNEGSKA (reference sequence). The CDR3 covers 16 residues. J lost 2 bases, V lost 8 bases, and 11 bases had no gene match. The CDR3 DNA is TGCAGTCTAGACTCTCCGGGACAGGGGGCCACAGATACGCAGTATTTT. As protein: CSLDSPGQGATDTQYF.

On this clonotype itself: A junction boundary mismatches the germline segment, possibly from a read error. V is TRBV7-7 and J is TRBJ2-2; TRBD1 is a possible D gene (6 bases). This CDR3 contains 14 residues. The V gene's germline CDR1 is SSHAT and CDR2 FNYEAQ (reference sequence). CDR3 coding DNA: TGTGCTAGCAGCCCCACAGGGTGGACCGGGGAGCTGTTTTTT. This codes for CASSPTGWTGELFF.

In its sample, this clonotype was seen a few times. This sequence joins TRBV11-2 and TRBJ2-1; D might be TRBD2 (6 bases). The CDR3 loop spans 16 amino acids. The germline V gene has CDR1 SGHAT and CDR2 FQNNGV. Trimming stripped 4 bases from V and 0 bases from J, with 13 bases between. The CDR3 DNA is TGTGCCAGCAGCTCCCGCCCGGGACTCTCCTACAATGAGCAGTTCTTC. Amino acids: CASSSRPGLSYNEQFF.

V and J are TRBV20-1 and TRBJ2-5; TRBD1 matches at 9 bases. Germline V CDR1 and CDR2: DFQATT, SNEGSKA (reference sequence). V was pared by 2 bases and J by 4 bases, with 8 bases of the junction left unmatched. This CDR3 contains 15 residues. CDR3 in amino acids: CSARPPDRGGETQYF. CDR3 coding DNA: TGCAGTGCTAGACCCCCGGACAGGGGAGGAGAGACCCAGTACTTC.

This clonotype has more than one count but fewer than ten. The chain carries TRBV20-1 and TRBJ1-1, with 10 positions matching TRBD1. CDR3 length equals 14 residues. V lost 6 bases to trimming and J lost 5 bases; unmatched junction nucleotides: 9. Germline V gives CDR1 DFQATT, CDR2 SNEGSKA (reference sequence). This chain's CDR3 is CSADRGRYRTEAFF. CDR3 DNA: TGCAGTGCAGACAGGGGGCGATACAGGACTGAAGCTTTCTTT.

The chain is built from TRBV10-3 and TRBJ1-1; D is unresolved. The CDR3 extends over 14 amino acids. CDR1 and CDR2 (germline): ENHRY, SYGVKD. With 1 base removed from V and 1 base from J, the gap between germline ends came to 7 bases. As DNA, the CDR3 is TGTGCCATCAGTGAGTTGTCCACGAACACTGAAGCTTTCTTT. Translation: CAISELSTNTEAFF.

This chain uses TRBV11-1 with TRBJ2-7; D perhaps matches TRBD1 (7 bases). The germline CDR1 and CDR2 sequences are SGHAT and FQDESV (reference sequence). This CDR3 contains 18 residues. V lost 0 bases and J 5 bases, leaving 23 bases between the germline ends. The CDR3, as DNA: TGTGCCAGCAGCTTAGCTTGGGGTCGGCAGGGGGGAGAAGACGAGCAGTACTTC. Its protein is CASSLAWGRQGGEDEQYF.

V is TRBV20-1 and J is TRBJ1-2; D might be TRBD1 (5 bases). The V gene's germline CDR1 is DFQATT and CDR2 SNEGSKA (reference sequence). Trimming left V 0 bases short and J 4 bases short, with 15 bases between. The CDR3 has 15 residues. For the CDR3, the DNA is TGCAGTGCTAGAGACAGGGAAAGGTCCGGCTATGGCTACACCTTC. Translation: CSARDRERSGYGYTF.

The table lists this clonotype with a few counts. The chain is built from TRBV29-1 and TRBJ2-1; 7 nucleotides line up with TRBD1. Germline V gives CDR1 SQVTM, CDR2 ANQGSEA. With 4 bases clipped from V and 6 bases from J, the junction kept 12 bases outside the gene matches. This CDR3 comprises 15 residues. CDR3 nucleotide sequence: TGCAGCGTTGTTCTACAGGGGCGTCTGATCAATGAGCAGTTCTTC. This gives the protein CSVVLQGRLINEQFF.

This clonotype was observed a handful of times. This chain links TRBV7-2 with TRBJ2-1; 10 nucleotides agree with TRBD2. V lost 4 bases, J lost 9 bases, and 6 bases stayed unmatched. There are 14 residues in the CDR3. Germline V gene sequence: CDR1 SGHTA, CDR2 FQGNSA. The CDR3 protein is CASSSGLAPIEQFF. CDR3 in DNA: TGTGCCAGCAGCTCGGGACTAGCGCCGATTGAGCAGTTCTTC.

V gene TRBV12-3 or TRBV12-4 combines with J gene TRBJ2-5, with TRBD1 matching 7 bases. This CDR3 is 14 amino acids long. The trim removed 5 bases at V and 4 bases at J, leaving 7 bases unmatched. The CDR3 loop reads CASSGSTGRETQYF. CDR3 coding DNA: TGTGCCAGCAGTGGATCGACAGGGCGAGAGACCCAGTACTTC.